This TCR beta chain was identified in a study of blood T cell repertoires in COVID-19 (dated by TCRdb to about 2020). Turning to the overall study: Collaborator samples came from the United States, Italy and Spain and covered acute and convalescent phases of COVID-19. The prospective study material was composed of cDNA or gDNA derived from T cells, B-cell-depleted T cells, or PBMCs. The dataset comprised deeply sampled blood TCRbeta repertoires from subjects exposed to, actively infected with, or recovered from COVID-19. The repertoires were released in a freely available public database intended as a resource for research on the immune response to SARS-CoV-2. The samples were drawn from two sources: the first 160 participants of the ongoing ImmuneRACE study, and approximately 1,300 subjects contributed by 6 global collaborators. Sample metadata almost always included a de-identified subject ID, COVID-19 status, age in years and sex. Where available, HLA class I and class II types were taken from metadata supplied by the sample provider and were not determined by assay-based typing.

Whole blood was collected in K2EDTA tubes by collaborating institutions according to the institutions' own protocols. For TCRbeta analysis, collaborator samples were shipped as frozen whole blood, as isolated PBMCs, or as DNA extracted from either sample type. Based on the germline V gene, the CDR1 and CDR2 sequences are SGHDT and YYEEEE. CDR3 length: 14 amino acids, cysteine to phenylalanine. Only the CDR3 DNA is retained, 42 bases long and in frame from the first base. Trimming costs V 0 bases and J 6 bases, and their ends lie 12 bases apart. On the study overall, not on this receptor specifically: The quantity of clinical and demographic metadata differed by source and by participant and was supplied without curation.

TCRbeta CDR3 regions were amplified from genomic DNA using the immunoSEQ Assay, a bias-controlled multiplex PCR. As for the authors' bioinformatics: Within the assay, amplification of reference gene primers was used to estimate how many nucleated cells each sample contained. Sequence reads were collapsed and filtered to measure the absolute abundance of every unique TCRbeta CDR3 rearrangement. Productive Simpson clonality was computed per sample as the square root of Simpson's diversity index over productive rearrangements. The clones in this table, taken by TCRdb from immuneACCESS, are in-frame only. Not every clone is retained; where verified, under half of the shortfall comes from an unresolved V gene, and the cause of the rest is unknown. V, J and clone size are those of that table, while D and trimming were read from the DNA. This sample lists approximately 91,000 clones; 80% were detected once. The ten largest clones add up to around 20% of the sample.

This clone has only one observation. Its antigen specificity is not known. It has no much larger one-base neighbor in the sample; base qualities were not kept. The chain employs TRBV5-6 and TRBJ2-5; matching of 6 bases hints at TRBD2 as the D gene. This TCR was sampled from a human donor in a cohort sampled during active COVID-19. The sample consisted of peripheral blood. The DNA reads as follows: TGTGCCAGCAGCTTGGGGGAGGCCGGGAAGACCCAGTACTTC. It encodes CASSLGEAGKTQYF.